This T cell receptor (beta chain) is drawn from a study of blood T cell repertoires in COVID-19 (dated by TCRdb to the early 2020s). At the level of the whole study: Collaborator samples came from the United States, Italy and Spain and covered acute and convalescent phases of COVID-19. The material from the prospective study consisted of cDNA or gDNA derived from T cells, B-cell-depleted T cells, or PBMCs. Subjects who had been exposed to COVID-19, were actively infected with it, or had recovered from it provided the deeply sampled blood TCRbeta repertoires that made up the dataset. The repertoires were made available in a free public database intended to serve as a resource for research on the immune response to SARS-CoV-2. The samples were drawn from two sources: the first 160 participants of the ongoing ImmuneRACE study, and 950 to 1,500 subjects contributed by 6 global collaborators. Nearly every sample came with metadata listing a de-identified subject ID, COVID-19 status, age in years and sex. Where HLA class I and class II types were available, the types were taken from metadata supplied by the sample provider, not from assay-based typing. Study-wide findings and limitations: The amount of clinical and demographic metadata varied by source and participant and was provided uncurated.

TCRbeta CDR3 regions were amplified from genomic DNA by means of the immunoSEQ Assay, a bias-controlled multiplex PCR. The original pipeline was this. The number of nucleated cells in each sample was estimated from the amplification of reference gene primers within the assay. To quantify the absolute abundance of each unique TCRbeta CDR3 rearrangement, sequence reads were collapsed and filtered. For each sample, productive Simpson clonality was calculated as the square root of Simpson's diversity index across productive rearrangements. Entries here come from immuneACCESS through TCRdb and include only in-frame sequences with V and J called. Some clones fail to appear in such tables; in the studies checked, an unresolved V gene covers under half of the shortfall, and the cause of the remainder is unknown. V and J calls and clone size come straight from that table; D and trimming were deduced from the DNA. In this sample the table shows under 200,000 clones, about 88% of which occur a single time. In total, the top ten clones hold 6% to 7.5% of the sample.

CDR1 and CDR2 are read off the germline V gene (reference sequence) as SGHNT and YYREEE. From its cysteine to its phenylalanine, the CDR3 spans 15 amino acids. The DNA shown is the 45-base CDR3, in frame from base 1. Trimming takes 0 bases from V and 3 bases from J, and the germline ends sit 11 bases apart. Collaborating institutions collected whole blood in K2EDTA tubes following their own protocols. For TCRbeta analysis, collaborator samples were shipped as frozen whole blood, as isolated PBMCs, or as DNA extracted from either sample type. For this clone: No cognate antigen has been identified for it. Per-base quality was not reported, and no clone a single base away is much larger than it.

This TCR derives from a woman of 80 years or more in a cohort sampled during active or convalescent COVID-19. Sequencing was carried out using peripheral blood. The chain employs TRBV5-4 and TRBJ2-3; too little of a D gene remains to name it. Read as DNA, the sequence is TGTGCCAGCAGCTTGGACCAGGTGCAAACAGATACGCAGTATTTT. The translation is CASSLDQVQTDTQYF.